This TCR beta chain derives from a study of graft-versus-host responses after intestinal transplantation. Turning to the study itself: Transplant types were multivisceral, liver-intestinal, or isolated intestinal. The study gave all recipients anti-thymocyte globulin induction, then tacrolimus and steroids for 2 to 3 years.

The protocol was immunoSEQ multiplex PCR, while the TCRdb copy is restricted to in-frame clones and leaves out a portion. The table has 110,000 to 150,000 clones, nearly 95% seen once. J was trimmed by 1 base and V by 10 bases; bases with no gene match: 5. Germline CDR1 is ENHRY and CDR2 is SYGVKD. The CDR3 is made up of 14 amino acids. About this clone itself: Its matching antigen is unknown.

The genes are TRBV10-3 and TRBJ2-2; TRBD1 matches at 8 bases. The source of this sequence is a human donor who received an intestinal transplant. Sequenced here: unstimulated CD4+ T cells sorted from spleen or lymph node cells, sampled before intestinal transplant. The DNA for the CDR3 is TGTGCCACCCGGACAGGGATGAACACCGGGGAGCTGTTTTTT. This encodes CATRTGMNTGELFF.